This is a list of T cell receptor beta chains from one sample in a study of blood T cell repertoires in COVID-19. Sequenced by immunoSEQ multiplex PCR; TCRdb stores in-frame clones only, minus some. Of about 280,000 clones in the sample, roughly 89% were seen once. The sequenced sample was PBMCs or T cells enriched from blood (not recorded which). The receptors come from a woman between 55 and 75 years old who had recovered from COVID-19. The CDR3 runs from the conserved cysteine through the conserved F or W. The order of the fields is D gene, V gene, J gene, clone size, CDR3 DNA, CDR3 protein. The D gene is left open where the match is weak. A row's size may be missing; if present it is once, few, many or a size class.

d_gene: TRBD1
v_gene: TRBV5-1
j_gene: TRBJ2-2
abundance: -
CDR3nt: TGCGCCAGCAGCCTCGCACCGGGACAGGGGGCCGGGGAGCTGTTTTTT
CDR3aa: CASSLAPGQGAGELFF

d_gene: -
v_gene: TRBV5-1
j_gene: TRBJ2-1
abundance: -
CDR3nt: TGCGCCAGCAGCCCATTCCCGGGACTCGGAGACAATGAGCAGTTCTTC
CDR3aa: CASSPFPGLGDNEQFF

d_gene: -
v_gene: TRBV19
j_gene: TRBJ2-3
abundance: -
CDR3nt: TGTCCACCGGACTCTTTGGATACGCAGTATTTT
CDR3aa: CPPDSLDTQYF

d_gene: -
v_gene: TRBV29-1
j_gene: TRBJ1-3
abundance: -
CDR3nt: TGCAGCGCCGTCGGCTCTGGAAACACCATATATTTT
CDR3aa: CSAVGSGNTIYF

d_gene: -
v_gene: TRBV28
j_gene: TRBJ1-1
abundance: -
CDR3nt: TGTGCCAGCAGCTGGGGAGACTCCAGGGAAGCTTTCTTT
CDR3aa: CASSWGDSREAFF

d_gene: TRBD2
v_gene: TRBV5-1
j_gene: TRBJ2-3
abundance: -
CDR3nt: TGCGCCAGCGGCGCTAGCGGCTCTAGCACAGATACGCAGTATTTT
CDR3aa: CASGASGSSTDTQYF

d_gene: TRBD1
v_gene: TRBV10-3
j_gene: TRBJ1-1
abundance: -
CDR3nt: TGTGCCATCAGTCAGGGGGTGACTGAAGCTTTCTTT
CDR3aa: CAISQGVTEAFF

d_gene: TRBD1
v_gene: TRBV6-6
j_gene: TRBJ1-2
abundance: once
CDR3nt: TGTGCCAGCAGTTGGGACAGGGAGATGATTATCTACACCTTC
CDR3aa: CASSWDREMIIYTF

d_gene: -
v_gene: TRBV11-2
j_gene: TRBJ2-5
abundance: -
CDR3nt: TGTGCCAGCAGCCTAAATCTGGAGACCCAGTACTTC
CDR3aa: CASSLNLETQYF

d_gene: -
v_gene: TRBV2
j_gene: TRBJ2-1
abundance: -
CDR3nt: TGTGCCAGCAGTGAAAAGTGGAGAGGCTACAATGAGCAGTTCTTC
CDR3aa: CASSEKWRGYNEQFF

d_gene: -
v_gene: TRBV5-1
j_gene: TRBJ1-4
abundance: -
CDR3nt: TGCGCCAGCAGCTTGGGAGTGGAGGAAAAACTGTTTTTT
CDR3aa: CASSLGVEEKLFF

d_gene: TRBD1
v_gene: TRBV6-6
j_gene: TRBJ1-1
abundance: -
CDR3nt: TGTGCCAGCACCCAGGGGGGCGGTGGGCCTGAAGCTTTCTTT
CDR3aa: CASTQGGGGPEAFF

d_gene: TRBD1
v_gene: TRBV27
j_gene: TRBJ2-1
abundance: -
CDR3nt: TGTGCCAGCACTTCGCTGGACAGGGAGGCCAATGAGCAGTTCTTC
CDR3aa: CASTSLDREANEQFF

d_gene: -
v_gene: TRBV13
j_gene: TRBJ2-3
abundance: -
CDR3nt: TGTGCCAGCAGCTGGGACTCCCGGATGGATACGCAGTATTTT
CDR3aa: CASSWDSRMDTQYF

d_gene: -
v_gene: TRBV4-1
j_gene: TRBJ1-4
abundance: few
CDR3nt: TGCGCCAGCAGCCAAGATGGGGGGGTTTCAAAACTGTTTTTT
CDR3aa: CASSQDGGVSKLFF

d_gene: -
v_gene: TRBV19
j_gene: TRBJ2-7
abundance: -
CDR3nt: TGTGCCAGTATGGGCAGGGGTTTCGACGAGCAGTACTTC
CDR3aa: CASMGRGFDEQYF

d_gene: TRBD1
v_gene: TRBV2
j_gene: TRBJ2-4
abundance: -
CDR3nt: TGTGCCAGCAGGCCTCGTAGGGGGCTAGCCAAAAACATTCAGTACTTC
CDR3aa: CASRPRRGLAKNIQYF

d_gene: TRBD1
v_gene: TRBV19
j_gene: TRBJ1-5
abundance: once
CDR3nt: TGTGCCAGTAGTGGGACAGGGGGCCTGCATCAGCCCCAGCATTTT
CDR3aa: CASSGTGGLHQPQHF

d_gene: -
v_gene: TRBV29-1
j_gene: TRBJ1-1
abundance: -
CDR3nt: TGCAGCGTTTTTGTGGGCGCTGGGGCTTTCTTT
CDR3aa: CSVFVGAGAFF

d_gene: TRBD2
v_gene: TRBV10-1
j_gene: TRBJ2-1
abundance: -
CDR3nt: TGCGCCAGCAGTGAGGTCCTAGCGGGGGGGGGTGACAATGAGCAGTTCTTC
CDR3aa: CASSEVLAGGGDNEQFF

d_gene: TRBD1
v_gene: TRBV19
j_gene: TRBJ1-1
abundance: -
CDR3nt: TGTGCCAGTAGTCCCGGGACAGCTAACACTGAAGCTTTCTTT
CDR3aa: CASSPGTANTEAFF

d_gene: TRBD1
v_gene: TRBV9
j_gene: TRBJ2-1
abundance: -
CDR3nt: TGTGCCAGCACACCCGGGACAGGGCGTGAGCAGTTCTTC
CDR3aa: CASTPGTGREQFF

d_gene: -
v_gene: TRBV19
j_gene: TRBJ1-5
abundance: -
CDR3nt: TGTGCCAGTATGCGAACCCTTAGCAATCAGCCCCAGCATTTT
CDR3aa: CASMRTLSNQPQHF

d_gene: TRBD2
v_gene: TRBV5-1
j_gene: TRBJ2-7
abundance: -
CDR3nt: TGCGCCAGCAGCTTATTGGGGCCCAAGCGGACTAGCGGGAGGCGGTACGAGCAGTACTTC
CDR3aa: CASSLLGPKRTSGRRYEQYF

d_gene: TRBD1
v_gene: TRBV28
j_gene: TRBJ1-4
abundance: -
CDR3nt: TGTGCCAGCAGCGACATACCGGGACAGGGCACAGCAACTAATGAAAAACTGTTTTTT
CDR3aa: CASSDIPGQGTATNEKLFF

d_gene: -
v_gene: TRBV21-1
j_gene: TRBJ2-1
abundance: -
CDR3nt: TGTGCCAGCAGCTCCCGGACTAGCGGAACCTACAATGAGCAGTTCTTC
CDR3aa: CASSSRTSGTYNEQFF

d_gene: TRBD2
v_gene: TRBV6-5
j_gene: TRBJ2-1
abundance: -
CDR3nt: TGTGCCAGCAGTCCAAATTCGAGAACGGGGGGGCCGCAGTTCTTC
CDR3aa: CASSPNSRTGGPQFF

d_gene: TRBD1
v_gene: TRBV5-6
j_gene: TRBJ2-5
abundance: few
CDR3nt: TGTGCCAGCAGCTTTCGGGACAGGGTCCAAGAGACCCAGTACTTC
CDR3aa: CASSFRDRVQETQYF

d_gene: TRBD2
v_gene: TRBV27
j_gene: TRBJ2-2
abundance: -
CDR3nt: TGTGCCAGCAGTAGTACTAGCGCGAACACCGGGGAGCTGTTTTTT
CDR3aa: CASSSTSANTGELFF

d_gene: -
v_gene: TRBV5-6
j_gene: TRBJ2-3
abundance: -
CDR3nt: TGTGCCAGCAGCGTATGGGCTGGGCCAGATACGCAGTATTTT
CDR3aa: CASSVWAGPDTQYF

d_gene: TRBD2
v_gene: TRBV30
j_gene: TRBJ2-3
abundance: -
CDR3nt: TGTGCCTGGAGTCCAGGTGTTGGGTGGGAGGGTTTTACGCAGTATTTT
CDR3aa: CAWSPGVGWEGFTQYF

d_gene: -
v_gene: TRBV9
j_gene: TRBJ1-5
abundance: -
CDR3nt: TGTGCCAGCAGCCCCGGCGGAGTTAGCAATCAGCCCCAGCATTTT
CDR3aa: CASSPGGVSNQPQHF

d_gene: -
v_gene: TRBV3-1/TRBV3-2
j_gene: TRBJ2-6
abundance: -
CDR3nt: TGTGCCAGCAGCCAAGGAGGAGGTCAAGGGGCCAACGTCCTGACTTTC
CDR3aa: CASSQGGGQGANVLTF

d_gene: TRBD2
v_gene: TRBV6-5
j_gene: TRBJ2-7
abundance: -
CDR3nt: TGTGCCAGCAGTCGGACTAGCAGGTACGAGCAGTACTTC
CDR3aa: CASSRTSRYEQYF

d_gene: TRBD1
v_gene: TRBV3-1/TRBV3-2
j_gene: TRBJ2-1
abundance: -
CDR3nt: TGTGCCAGCAGCCCCGTAGGGGGCAGGGGAACCAATGAGCAGTTCTTC
CDR3aa: CASSPVGGRGTNEQFF

d_gene: TRBD2
v_gene: TRBV7-8
j_gene: TRBJ2-7
abundance: -
CDR3nt: TGTGCCAGCAGACTAGCGGGCCAAACCTACGAGCAGTACTTC
CDR3aa: CASRLAGQTYEQYF

d_gene: TRBD2
v_gene: TRBV2
j_gene: TRBJ2-7
abundance: few
CDR3nt: TGTGCCAGCAGTGGGGGGGGCTACGAGCAGTACTTC
CDR3aa: CASSGGGYEQYF

d_gene: -
v_gene: TRBV9
j_gene: TRBJ1-2
abundance: few
CDR3nt: TGTGCCAGCAGCGTAGTGGGTTCCGGGAACTATGGCTACACCTTC
CDR3aa: CASSVVGSGNYGYTF

d_gene: TRBD2
v_gene: TRBV5-1
j_gene: TRBJ2-2
abundance: -
CDR3nt: TGCGCCAGCAGCCTTCGAGGGGTTTCTAGCGGGCACACCGGGGAGCTGTTTTTT
CDR3aa: CASSLRGVSSGHTGELFF

d_gene: TRBD2
v_gene: TRBV27
j_gene: TRBJ2-7
abundance: -
CDR3nt: TGTGCCAGCAGTCCCCAAGGGACTAGCGGGAGCTACGAGCAGTACTTC
CDR3aa: CASSPQGTSGSYEQYF

d_gene: -
v_gene: TRBV5-1
j_gene: TRBJ1-3
abundance: -
CDR3nt: TGCGCCAGCAGCCCCTCTACAGGGAACTCTGGAAACACCATATATTTT
CDR3aa: CASSPSTGNSGNTIYF